This TCR beta chain was sequenced in a study of cytomegalovirus exposure and HLA in healthy donors. Regarding the study as a whole: Most observed TCR sequences were rare, whereas some public TCRs were detected in many donors. In a later analysis, first-cohort TCR clusters were found to tend to co-occur in the 130 or so validation repertoires.

The donors were members of the validation cohort, which comprised 120 subjects and was separate from the first cohort of 600 to 850 subjects. Per the germline V gene, CDR1 is LGHNA and CDR2 is YNFKEQ. This CDR3 comprises 13 residues. Trimming removed 4 bases from V and 0 bases from J, with 7 bases in between. A remark on this clone: Its antigen remains unknown.

Assay: immunoSEQ multiplex PCR; the TCRdb copy retains only in-frame clones and omits some. The table has roughly 300,000 clones, roughly 88% seen once; the top ten hold around 0.84%. V usage is TRBV4-2 and J usage is TRBJ2-7; no firm D call. The source of this sequence is a woman under 30 in good health and CMV-seronegative. The specimen sequenced was PBMCs. The CDR3 DNA sequence: TGTGCCAGCAGCCGTACAGCCTCCTACGAGCAGTACTTC. Its translation is CASSRTASYEQYF.